The clone carrying this T cell receptor (beta chain) occurred a few times. Antigen specificity is unknown. Diagnosis of hyperthyroidism was new in patients aged 18 to 65, and its duration was under 2 months. PBMCs were derived from roughly 10 ml fresh peripheral blood. The record originates from a study of T cells in Graves' hyperthyroidism and ophthalmopathy. The overall study: Once the initial diagnosis was made, peripheral blood was obtained before any treatment.

Study-wide results and limits: Most expanded thyroid clonotypes above 0.001 also appeared in blood.

Template material for amplifying TCR beta CDR3 regions consisted of RNA transcripts. The HTBI primer set served for first-round RT-PCR of the TCR CDR3. A single record per CDR3 protein comes from TCRdb applying MiXCR to the multiplex PCR reads. The repertoire holds roughly 290,000 distinct CDR3 sequences, with roughly an eighth as singletons. The germline V gene encodes CDR1 LNHNV and CDR2 YYDKDF (reference sequence). The ends were cut back, 0 bases at V and 0 bases at J, with 9 bases in the middle. This CDR3 comprises 16 residues. Sequenced: blood. The V and J genes are TRBV15 and TRBJ1-5; D gene uncertain. The sequence came from a woman in her forties with Graves' hyperthyroidism. In DNA form, the CDR3 reads TGTGCCACCAGCAGAGATCGGGCAGTTAGCAATCAGCCCCAGCATTTT. This codes for CATSRDRAVSNQPQHF.